A single sample is the source of the 31 T cell receptor beta chains below, sequenced in a study of post-analysis software for immune sequencing data. Study results and limitations: Roughly five TRBV segments occurring more often in patients than controls included TRBV5-6, TRBV5-1 and TRBV20-1.

Antigen specificity for these receptors is unknown. Carried by the TCR beta cDNA libraries were unique molecular identifiers. TCRdb used MiXCR to reprocess the PCR reads, holding one entry per CDR3 protein. The sample holds about 770,000 distinct CDR3 sequences, around 46% seen once. The sequenced sample consisted of blood. Receptors were obtained from a girl aged 10-17 years with multiple sclerosis.

The CDR3: CASSLGLPSGAYEQYF. Here the CDR3 DNA reads TGTGCCAGCAGTTTGGGACTACCCAGCGGGGCCTACGAGCAGTACTTC. The chain links TRBV12-3 or TRBV12-4 to TRBJ2-7; the match to TRBD2 covers 7 bases. V was clipped by 3 bases and J by 2 bases; unmatched bases: 10. The length of the CDR3 is 16 residues.

The chain links TRBV9 to TRBJ2-5, with unresolved D. Germline CDR1 reads SGDLS; CDR2 reads YYNGEE. The CDR3 totals 16 residues. Trimming shortened V by 0 bases and J by 2 bases, and 14 bases separated the two germline ends. The CDR3 loop reads CASSVVGKGPQETQYF. CDR3 bases: TGTGCCAGCAGCGTAGTAGGGAAAGGGCCGCAAGAGACCCAGTACTTC.

This clonotype has a handful of counts. The chain has TRBV20-1 and TRBJ1-6, with D maybe TRBD1 (5 bases). Looked up from germline, CDR1 is DFQATT and CDR2 is SNEGSKA (reference sequence). V lost 6 bases, J lost 4 bases, and 19 bases lay in between. The length of the CDR3 is 16 residues. CDR3 protein: CSAGQGRTGYNSPLHF. CDR3 sequence (DNA): TGCAGTGCGGGGCAGGGCAGGACGGGGTATAATTCACCCCTCCACTTT.

The chain uses TRBV21-1 and TRBJ2-4; the D call in the table, TRBD2, was not verified against the DNA. TRBV21-1 is annotated as a pseudogene. The CDR3 consists of 17 residues. CDR3 residues: CAARLAEEVIAKNIQYF. For the CDR3, the DNA is TGTGCCGCCCGACTAGCGGAGGAAGTTATAGCCAAAAACATTCAGTACTTC.

This chain uses TRBV4-1 with TRBJ2-3; TRBD2 agrees at 10 bases. V gave up 0 bases and J gave up 6 bases; unmatched junction bases: 9. Per the germline V gene, CDR1 is MGHRA and CDR2 is YSYEKL. This CDR3 comprises 17 residues. As DNA, the CDR3 is TGCGCCAGCAGCCAAGAGATGCTAGCGGGAGTAGTGGATACGCAGTATTTT. As protein: CASSQEMLAGVVDTQYF.

The rearrangement links TRBV4-3 to TRBJ1-2; tentative D call: TRBD1 (6 bases). Germline V lookup: CDR1 LGHNA, CDR2 YSLEER. V was trimmed by 1 base and J by 5 bases, leaving 17 bases between them. This CDR3 has 16 amino acids. The CDR3 here is CASSQAGGGLPYGYTF. The CDR3 DNA is TGCGCCAGCAGCCAAGCAGGCGGGGGGCTGCCTTATGGCTACACCTTC.

In its sample, this clonotype was seen a few times. The gene calls are TRBV20-1 and TRBJ2-1; the match to TRBD2 covers 11 bases. This CDR3 has 15 amino acids. Germline V gene sequence: CDR1 DFQATT, CDR2 SNEGSKA (reference sequence). With 0 bases clipped from V and 9 bases from J, the junction kept 7 bases outside the gene matches. The CDR3, as DNA: TGCAGTGCTAGAGATTACCGACTAGCGGGACCTGAGCAGTTCTTC. It codes for CSARDYRLAGPEQFF.

In DNA, the CDR3 is TGTGCCAGCAGTTTAGGGGTTGCTTTCTTT. It is translated as CASSLGVAFF. The chain has TRBV12-3 or TRBV12-4 and TRBJ1-1; D is unresolved. The V gene lost 1 base and the J gene lost 11 bases, with 5 bases spanning the gap. This CDR3 is 10 amino acids long.

This clonotype has ten or more counts. The chain combines TRBV7-8 with TRBJ2-1; TRBD2 aligns across 9 bases. V shed 4 bases, J shed 6 bases, and the junction held 4 bases outside the gene matches. This CDR3 has 14 amino acids. Germline loops: CDR1 SGHVS, CDR2 FQNEAQ. The CDR3 DNA reads TGTGCCAGCAGCTCTCCGACTAGCGGCAATGAGCAGTTCTTC. This encodes CASSSPTSGNEQFF.

The table lists this clonotype with a few counts. The V gene is TRBV4-2, the J gene TRBJ2-7, with a weak D call TRBD1 (8 bases). Germline V gene lookup returns CDR1 LGHNA and CDR2 YNFKEQ. CDR3 size: 16 residues. Between the trimmed V and J ends, which lost 2 bases and 2 bases, there was a span of 16 bases. CDR3 sequence (DNA): TGTGCCAGCAGCCAATCGACAGGGGAGGGGGCCTACGAGCAGTACTTC. Amino acids: CASSQSTGEGAYEQYF.

This clonotype showed up just a few times. The chain is built from TRBV6-2 or TRBV6-3 and TRBJ1-5; possibly TRBD1 for D (5 bases). The germline V and J ends were trimmed by 2 bases and 2 bases, with 16 bases remaining between them. This CDR3 is built from 17 residues. In germline, CDR1 is MNHEY, CDR2 SVGEGT. CDR3: CASSYPKRRGGNQPQHF. The CDR3 DNA reads as TGTGCCAGCAGTTACCCGAAGAGGAGGGGTGGCAATCAGCCCCAGCATTTT.

The rearrangement links TRBV9 to TRBJ2-7; 9 bases align to TRBD2. This CDR3 has 15 residues. V lost 0 bases and J lost 7; bases outside the gene matches: 8. The germline V gene has CDR1 SGDLS and CDR2 YYNGEE. In nucleotides, the CDR3 is TGTGCCAGCAGCGTAGCTGGGACTAGCACGAATGAGCAGTACTTC. This encodes CASSVAGTSTNEQYF.

This clonotype turned up a few times. V gene TRBV7-2 combines with J gene TRBJ2-3; D gene ambiguous. The CDR3 is 14 amino acids. V shed 2 bases and J shed 0 bases, with 6 bases lying between them. The germline gives CDR1 SGHTA, CDR2 FQGNSA. The CDR3 spells CASSLTHSTDTQYF. The CDR3 region has the DNA TGTGCCAGCAGCTTAACTCATAGCACAGATACGCAGTATTTT. Based on the CDR3 plus reference TRBV7-2 and TRBJ2-3, the full variable domain is GAGVSQSPSNKVTEKGKDVELRCDPISGHTALYWYRQSLGQGLEFLIYFQGNSAPDKSGLPSDRFSAERTGGSVSTLTIQRTQQEDSAVYLCASSLTHSTDTQYFGPGTRLTVL.

This clonotype was counted between two and nine times. The gene calls are TRBV20-1 and TRBJ2-1; TRBD2 agrees at 12 bases. J was trimmed by 6 bases and V by 5 bases; bases with no gene match: 8. The V gene's germline CDR1 is DFQATT and CDR2 SNEGSKA (reference sequence). The CDR3 length is 15 residues. The CDR3 DNA is TGCAGTGCTGACGGAAGGACTAGCGGGACCAATGAGCAGTTCTTC. This codes for CSADGRTSGTNEQFF.

The chain's CDR3 is CAISESGEGIYEQYF. The CDR3 DNA follows: TGTGCCATCAGTGAGTCGGGGGAGGGGATCTACGAGCAGTACTTC. The rearrangement uses TRBV10-3 and TRBJ2-7; TRBD2 matches 7 bases. Germline V gives CDR1 ENHRY, CDR2 SYGVKD. V shed 0 bases, J shed 3 bases, and the junction held 5 bases outside the gene matches. The CDR3 runs 15 residues.

The chain has TRBV5-1 and TRBJ2-7, with 9 bases aligning to TRBD1. This CDR3 is built from 17 residues. Germline CDR1 and CDR2: SGHRS and YFSETQ. V dropped 4 bases and J dropped 5; count of bases not matched to a gene: 16. This chain's CDR3 is CASSGGQGGSSAHEQYF. CDR3 DNA sequence: TGCGCCAGCAGCGGGGGACAGGGAGGGAGTTCCGCCCACGAGCAGTACTTC. The entire variable domain, with the rest obtained from reference TRBV5-1 and TRBJ2-7, is as follows: KAGVTQTPRYLIKTRGQQVTLSCSPISGHRSVSWYQQTPGQGLQFLFEYFSETQRNKGNFPGRFSGRQFSNSRSEMNVSTLELGDSALYLCASSGGQGGSSAHEQYFGPGTRLTVT.

On this clonotype: Its ends do not fully match the called genes, so a read error is possible. The V and J genes are TRBV20-1 and TRBJ2-5; D may correspond to TRBD1 or TRBD2 (7 bases each). Germline loops: CDR1 DFQATT, CDR2 SNEGSKA (reference sequence). The CDR3 sequence is 16 residues long. CDR3 sequence (DNA): TGCAGTACTAGTTCCGGGGAGGGGGCACGTCAAGAGACCCAGTACTTC. It encodes CSTSSGEGARQETQYF.

The chain joins TRBV4-1 to TRBJ1-1; tentatively, D is TRBD1 (6 bases). CDR1 and CDR2 (germline): MGHRA, YSYEKL. CDR3 length: 15 residues. Trimming left V 3 bases short and J 3 bases short, with 14 bases between. The CDR3 here is CASSHAGDKDTEAFF. The CDR3 nucleotides read TGCGCCAGCAGCCACGCCGGGGACAAGGACACTGAAGCTTTCTTT.

The J gene is TRBJ2-1, the V gene TRBV3-1; TRBD2 agrees at 11 bases. Trimming at V came to 4 bases and at J to 2 bases, leaving 7 bases not matched to a gene. The CDR3 is 17 amino acids. Looked up from germline, CDR1 is LGHDT and CDR2 is YNNKEL (reference sequence). The CDR3 region is CASSLVTSGSPYNEQFF. CDR3 bases: TGTGCCAGCAGCCTCGTAACTAGCGGGAGCCCCTACAATGAGCAGTTCTTC.

This clonotype has more than one count but fewer than ten. The J gene is TRBJ2-5, the V gene TRBV10-3, with D uncertain. Trimming removed 4 bases at V and 3 bases at J, with 6 bases between. The CDR3 runs to 12 residues. CDR1 ENHRY and CDR2 SYGVKD come from the germline V gene. The CDR3 sequence: CAISVTEETQYF. As DNA, the CDR3 is TGTGCCATCAGTGTGACCGAAGAGACCCAGTACTTC.

This clonotype was detected only a few times. The chain links TRBV7-2 to TRBJ2-7; 9 bases are shared with TRBD2. CDR1 SGHTA and CDR2 FQGNSA come from the germline V gene. J gave up 4 bases and V 5 bases, and 12 bases lay outside the gene matches. This CDR3 is built from 16 residues. The CDR3 nucleotides read TGTGCCAGCAGCGCGACATTTAGCGGGAGATTGTACGAGCAGTACTTC. It translates to CASSATFSGRLYEQYF.

This clonotype was detected many times. The V call is TRBV6-5, the J call TRBJ2-7; no firm D call. Between the trimmed V and J ends, which lost 6 bases and 0 bases, there was a span of 6 bases. Germline assignment: CDR1 MNHEY and CDR2 SVGAGI. CDR3 length equals 12 residues. In DNA form, the CDR3 reads TGTGCCAGCAGGGATTTCTCCTACGAGCAGTACTTC. Translated: CASRDFSYEQYF.

This chain links TRBV4-2 with TRBJ2-1, with D unclear. Trimming removed 0 bases at V and 7 bases at J, with 4 bases between. The CDR3 covers 12 residues. The germline V gene encodes CDR1 LGHNA and CDR2 YNFKEQ. CDR3 coding DNA: TGTGCCAGCAGCCAAGATGAAAATGAGCAGTTCTTC. This gives the protein CASSQDENEQFF.

This sequence joins TRBV28 and TRBJ1-2, with D possibly TRBD1 on 6 matching bases. Germline V gene lookup returns CDR1 MDHEN and CDR2 SYDVKM. Deletions cut 6 bases from V and 1 base from J, with 12 bases between. The CDR3 runs to 14 residues. The CDR3: CASRPDSFNYGYTF. The CDR3 region has the DNA TGTGCCAGCAGGCCGGACAGTTTTAACTATGGCTACACCTTC.

The chain uses TRBV20-1 and TRBJ2-3; 7 nucleotides match TRBD2. Trimming took 7 bases from V and 1 from J; bases not matched to a gene: 14. The CDR3 length is 16 residues. Germline CDR1 and CDR2: DFQATT and SNEGSKA (reference sequence). CDR3 amino acids: CSVRDVGGGGTDTQYF. Written as DNA, the CDR3 is TGCAGTGTCCGGGATGTGGGGGGAGGGGGCACAGATACGCAGTATTTT.

CDR3 sequence (DNA): TGCGCCAGCAGCTTGACGGGAGAACACGAGCAGTACTTC. It translates to CASSLTGEHEQYF. The chain couples TRBV5-1 to TRBJ2-7; D is perhaps TRBD2 (6 bases). This CDR3 contains 13 residues. Germline V gene lookup returns CDR1 SGHRS and CDR2 YFSETQ. V was clipped by 1 base and J by 5 bases, with 10 bases between them. Full variable domain (rest looked up from reference TRBV5-1 and TRBJ2-7): KAGVTQTPRYLIKTRGQQVTLSCSPISGHRSVSWYQQTPGQGLQFLFEYFSETQRNKGNFPGRFSGRQFSNSRSEMNVSTLELGDSALYLCASSLTGEHEQYFGPGTRLTVT.

The chain employs TRBV2 and TRBJ2-5, with D unclear. Germline V lookup: CDR1 SNHLY, CDR2 FYNNEI. The V end was cut by 2 bases, the J end by 1 base, with 8 bases between. This CDR3 spans 14 amino acids. As DNA, the CDR3 is TGTGCCAGCAGTGAATGGTCAGCCCAAGAGACCCAGTACTTC. Translating gives CASSEWSAQETQYF.

The chain recombines TRBV9 with TRBJ2-1, with TRBD2 identical over 15 bases. The assigned J gene may be wrong: the sequence end matches TRBJ2-7 better. The germline gives CDR1 SGDLS, CDR2 YYNGEE. The CDR3 is 15 residues long. For the CDR3, the DNA is TGTGCCAGCAGCAGGACTAGCGGGAGGGACTACGAGCAGTACTTC. Translating gives CASSRTSGRDYEQYF.

This clonotype has only a few counts. The chain employs TRBV28 and TRBJ2-5; 10 nucleotides line up with TRBD1. Germline V gene lookup returns CDR1 MDHEN and CDR2 SYDVKM. This CDR3 is 16 amino acids long. Unmatched junction bases numbered 6, after V lost 0 bases and J lost 5 bases. The CDR3 loop is CASSLWGQGRVETQYF. The CDR3 bases are TGTGCCAGCAGTTTATGGGGACAGGGGAGGGTGGAGACCCAGTACTTC.

There are a few counts of this clonotype. J is TRBJ2-6 and V is TRBV3-1; D assignment may be TRBD1 or TRBD2 (6 bases each). The CDR3 is made up of 19 amino acids. Germline-derived CDR1 and CDR2 are LGHDT and YNNKEL (reference sequence). V gave up 3 bases and J gave up 0 bases, with 18 bases separating them. Here the CDR3 DNA reads TGTGCCAGCAGCCACCCCCTAGCGACAGGACACTCTGGGGCCAACGTCCTGACTTTC. Protein product: CASSHPLATGHSGANVLTF.

The chain joins TRBV28 to TRBJ2-7, with no clear D. The CDR3 has 15 residues. Germline V lookup: CDR1 MDHEN, CDR2 SYDVKM. V was trimmed by 5 bases and J by 0 bases, leaving 14 bases between them. The CDR3 is CASSQGPALSYEQYF. The CDR3 bases are TGTGCCAGCAGTCAAGGACCGGCCCTCTCCTACGAGCAGTACTTC.